This TCR beta chain was sequenced during a study of vaccination effects on CD4 cells after COVID-19. Overall study context: Two recovered convalescent patients were sampled 16 days and one week pre-vaccination.

This CDR3 comprises 15 residues. The germline CDR1 and CDR2 sequences are KGHSH and LQKENI. Between the trimmed V and J ends, which lost 4 bases and 5 bases, there was a span of 15 bases. Clones were read by immunoSEQ multiplex PCR, and TCRdb kept only the in-frame ones, dropping some. The sample carries 20,000 to 25,000 clones, roughly 69% recorded once. About this clone: The antigen is undetermined.

Expansion of antigen-specific CD4+ T cells with viral peptide pools was carried out by the ViraFEST assay before sequencing. Cultured cells yielded isolated CD4+ T cells after approximately nine days. Confirmation by PCR established that the person had SARS-CoV-2 infection between March and December 2020. Each culture well received around 2 million PBMC. These cells were then cultured in IMDM with about 10 IU/ml IL-2 and around 10 ug/ml peptides. This sequence originates from a human donor who had a prior SARS-CoV-2 infection. The chain is built from TRBV18 and TRBJ2-1; perhaps D is TRBD1 or TRBD2 (6 bases each). The specimen comprised CD4+ T cells from PBMCs cultured with a peptide pool, sampled before COVID-19 vaccination. This CDR3 reads CASSLRGPGDNEQFF. The CDR3 region has the DNA TGTGCCAGCTCACTTCGGGGGCCCGGGGACAATGAGCAGTTCTTC.